This TCR beta chain was profiled in a study of T cell responses to AZD1222 COVID-19 vaccine. On this clone itself: Antigen specificity is unknown.

General study points: At baseline, seropositivity was found in only a handful of AZD1222 recipients. Donor demographics were predominantly white British with a female majority; clonal diversity may be underestimated.

CDR1 SGHNT and CDR2 YYREEE come from the germline V gene (reference sequence). This CDR3 has 18 residues. The V segment lost 5 bases and the J segment 0 bases; nucleotides outside the gene matches: 6. Only in-frame clones appear in the TCRdb table, and some are missing; sequencing was by immunoSEQ multiplex PCR. Of roughly 200,000 clones listed, 85% to 95% are singletons. This sequence originates from an adult in good health. The sample consisted of peripheral blood, taken on day 0 of AZD1222 vaccination. The gene calls are TRBV5-4 and TRBJ2-1; 15 bases agree with TRBD2. CDR3: CASRGLAGGPSSYNEQFF. The CDR3 nucleotides read TGTGCCAGCAGGGGACTAGCGGGGGGCCCAAGCTCCTACAATGAGCAGTTCTTC.